This TCR beta chain was recovered during a study of siplizumab effects on memory and regulatory T cells (dated 2019 in TCRdb). With regard to the full study: The study examined how the anti-CD2 antibody siplizumab affects alloreactive T-cell subsets in allogeneic mixed lymphocyte reactions built from human PBMCs. Findings and caveats that apply to the study as a whole: Of the alloreactive CD4+ clones that could be mapped, the Treg-derived share averaged roughly 73% with siplizumab compared with around 27% in control reactions. Roughly 75-96% of proliferating CD4+ or CD8+ clones could not be assigned a naive or memory phenotype. Whether proliferating Tregs from siplizumab cultures were suppressive was not functionally confirmed. Siplizumab significantly reduced the cumulative frequency of alloreactive sequences traceable to unstimulated CD4+ memory T cells. Compared with memory T cells, unstimulated naive T cells appeared more diverse, and naive cells seemed to make a substantial contribution to the alloresponse. Because sequences at frequencies below about 10^-5 were poorly captured, only a minor fraction of alloreactive clones could be mapped back to unstimulated subsets.

In a few donor pairs, further sequencing was done on unstimulated CD8+ naive, CD4+ memory, CD8+ TEMRA, CD4+ naive and CD8+ effector memory subsets. Sorted unstimulated T cells and proliferating T cells recovered from mixed lymphocyte reactions underwent TCRbeta CDR3 sequencing. Fresh whole blood from some ten HLA-typed healthy donors was used as the source from which PBMCs were isolated. The CDR3 runs 13 residues from the cysteine to the phenylalanine. CDR3 DNA only is kept here, 39 bases in frame from base 1. Reading the germline V gene (reference sequence) gives CDR1 SEHNR and CDR2 FQNEAQ. The junction shows trimming of 4 bases on V and 3 bases on J, plus 9 bases between the germline ends. In regard to this clone: This receptor's antigen is unknown. Base qualities are missing; no much larger clone stands one base away.

The receptor library was made with the immunoSEQ multiplex PCR assay. Each sample had 85,000 to 100,000 TCR templates assayed by the deep sequencing platform. Genomic DNA extracted from sorted T cells was used for TCRbeta CDR3 sequencing. Regarding the original processing steps: The R programming language was used for clonal analysis of the TCRbeta CDR3 data. Unstimulated samples were compared with post-reaction CFSE-low samples to define alloreactive CD4+ and CD8+ clones. Regulatory or non-regulatory origin of alloreactive CD4+ clones was assigned by matching sequences to the sorted unstimulated Treg and non-Treg repertoires. TCRdb re-hosts the immuneACCESS table, in-frame sequences only. Its copies lack some clones; in the studies checked, an unresolved V gene accounts for under half of them, and the cause for the rest is not known. The DNA was the basis for D and trimming; V, J and clone size are from that table. This sample comprises about 50,000 clones, less than 90% of them detected only once. Of the sample, approximately 0.3% falls within the top ten clones.

The TCR sequence derives from a human donor in good health. This chain is built from TRBV7-9 and TRBJ2-5, with the D gene call left open. Material: naive CD8+ T cells sorted from blood. The cell subset or site label of this sample denotes: unstimulated naive T cells. The CDR3 protein is CASSWTEEETQYF. The DNA sequence follows: TGTGCCAGCAGCTGGACGGAAGAAGAGACCCAGTACTTC.